A selection of T cell receptor beta chains follows, all from one sample in a study of CD8 T cells in Susac syndrome. MiXCR, run by TCRdb on the immunoSEQ multiplex PCR reads, gives a single entry per CDR3 protein. The table shows around 100,000 distinct CDR3 sequences, with approximately 95% occurring only once. Sequences were obtained from CD8+ T cells from PBMCs. The receptors come from a human donor with Susac syndrome. CDR3s include the opening cysteine and the closing phenylalanine or tryptophan. The D gene is left open where the match is weak. Some rows mark clone size as missing; the rest say once, few, many or name a class of expanded clone.

J gene	V gene	D gene	clone size	CDR3 protein	CDR3 DNA
TRBJ2-2	TRBV29-1	TRBD2	NA	CSVERLAVNTGELFF	TGCAGCGTTGAGAGACTAGCGGTTAACACCGGGGAGCTGTTTTTT
TRBJ2-3	TRBV4-1	TRBD1	NA	CASSQRQGPTDTQYF	TGCGCCAGCAGCCAGAGACAGGGTCCCACAGATACGCAGTATTTT
TRBJ2-1	TRBV7-3	NA	NA	CASSLTSDNEQFF	TGTGCCAGCAGCTTAACGTCTGACAATGAGCAGTTCTTC
TRBJ2-7	TRBV29-1	NA	NA	CSVDIEGYEQYF	TGCAGCGTTGATATCGAGGGGTACGAGCAGTACTTC
TRBJ2-2	TRBV29-1	NA	NA	CSVLGDSRNTGELFF	TGCAGCGTCCTAGGGGACTCCCGAAACACCGGGGAGCTGTTTTTT
TRBJ2-3	TRBV24-1	NA	NA	CATRDPSTDTQYF	TGTGCCACCAGGGATCCTAGCACAGATACGCAGTATTTT
TRBJ1-2	TRBV28	NA	once	CASSRTATYGYTF	TGTGCCAGCAGTCGCACAGCCACCTATGGCTACACCTTC
TRBJ2-3	TRBV9	NA	NA	CASSVGPRWAGRPDTQYF	TGTGCCAGCAGCGTAGGGCCCCGGTGGGCGGGCCGTCCGGATACGCAGTATTTT
TRBJ2-2	TRBV28	TRBD1	NA	CASSPWTGTGELFF	TGTGCCAGCAGCCCCTGGACAGGGACCGGGGAGCTGTTTTTT
TRBJ1-1	TRBV3-1	TRBD1	NA	CASSQPGQGNTEAFF	TGTGCCAGCAGCCAACCGGGACAGGGAAACACTGAAGCTTTCTTT
TRBJ1-5	TRBV24-1	NA	NA	CATSDRQSNQPQHF	TGTGCCACCAGTGACCGGCAGAGCAATCAGCCCCAGCATTTT
TRBJ2-7	TRBV10-3	TRBD1	NA	CAINVEGAAYEQYF	TGTGCCATCAATGTAGAGGGGGCAGCCTACGAGCAGTACTTC
TRBJ2-2	TRBV12-3/TRBV12-4	NA	NA	CASRDRLSPTGELFF	TGTGCCAGCAGAGACCGACTCTCCCCGACCGGGGAGCTGTTTTTT
TRBJ2-3	TRBV4-2	TRBD2	once	CASSQDLAGGPGDTQYF	TGTGCCAGCAGCCAAGATCTAGCGGGGGGGCCGGGAGATACGCAGTATTTT